The T cell receptor beta chain under discussion was sequenced for a study of breast tumors, draining lymph nodes, adjacent tissues. In its sample, this clonotype ranks as medium-sized (0.01 to 0.1%). Its antigen is not identified. Axillary draining lymph nodes of breast cancer patients supplied the node samples. Study-wide results and caveats: Luminal-like breast cancer showed significantly greater tumor-nontumor repertoire similarity than basal-like breast cancer did.

In TCRdb, the multiplex PCR reads were re-called with MiXCR into one record per CDR3 protein. The sample shows under 250,000 distinct CDR3 sequences, roughly 32% of them seen only once. What was sequenced was axillary lymph node tissue. The sequence was collected from a female donor with breast cancer. Some clones in this sample may be carry-over from other donors' samples.

In DNA, the CDR3 is TGCAGTGCTACAGGTTATAATTCACCCCTCCACTTT. Amino acids: CSATGYNSPLHF. V usage is TRBV20-1 and J usage is TRBJ1-6; D ambiguous. The germline gives CDR1 DFQATT, CDR2 SNEGSKA (reference sequence). The ends were cut back, 4 bases at V and 4 bases at J, with 5 bases in the middle. This CDR3 comprises 12 residues.